The next 4 T cell receptor beta chains were all read from a single sample in a study of T-cell memory formation after mild COVID-19. TCRdb called the 5' RACE reads again in MiXCR, with one record for every CDR3 protein. The top ten hold roughly 20% of the sample, which has about 350,000 distinct CDR3 sequences, approximately 14% seen once. The sample consisted of PBMCs or a T cell subset sorted from them (not recorded which). The receptors shown here come from a man aged 18 to 35 who had mild COVID-19 (a few samples of this study predate the infection). Cell type and time point are not known.

The V and J genes are TRBV15 and TRBJ2-3; 9 bases match TRBD1. The CDR3 has 18 residues. CDR1 and CDR2 from the germline V gene are LNHNV and YYDKDF (reference sequence). The V and J ends lost 1 base and 0 bases, in that order; junction bases with no gene match: 8. The CDR3 DNA reads TGTGCCACCAGCAGAGGTTGGTTGGGGACAGGGAGCACAGATACGCAGTATTTT. It yields the protein CATSRGWLGTGSTDTQYF.

This clonotype was seen only a few times. The chain links TRBV19 to TRBJ1-2; D is undetermined. Germline CDR1 LNHDA, CDR2 SQIVND (reference sequence). The CDR3 is 13 amino acids. V gave up 5 bases and J gave up 4 bases, with 11 bases separating them. CDR3 DNA: TGTGCCAGTAGTTTGGGCTCCTCCTATGGCTACACCTTC. This gives the protein CASSLGSSYGYTF.

This clonotype has more than one count but fewer than ten. V and J are TRBV4-1 and TRBJ2-7; D not resolved. Per the germline V gene, CDR1 is MGHRA and CDR2 is YSYEKL. V was shortened by 1 base and J by 3 bases, with 7 bases between the two germline ends. CDR3 length equals 13 residues. The CDR3 bases are TGCGCCAGCAGCCAAGCCGAGAGCTACGAGCAGTACTTC. It encodes CASSQAESYEQYF.

This chain joins TRBV18 and TRBJ1-2, with D hard to call. Germline CDR1 reads KGHSH; CDR2 reads LQKENI. This CDR3 is built from 11 residues. The V gene lost 5 bases and the J gene lost 8 bases, with 9 bases spanning the gap. The CDR3 nucleotides read TGTGCCAGCTCAATAGGTGACGGCTACACCTTC. This gives the protein CASSIGDGYTF.